This section outlines one T cell receptor (beta chain) sequence together with its context. The CDR3 has 16 residues. The J segment lost 7 bases and the V segment lost 3 bases, leaving 11 bases of the junction unmatched. Germline lookup yields CDR1 SGHNT and CDR2 YENEEA. Original analysis: It was from reference gene primer amplification that nucleated cell counts were estimated. Profiling relied on immunoSEQ multiplex PCR, and the TCRdb table lists in-frame clones only, not all of them. The V and J calls and clone size come from that table; D and trimming were worked out from the DNA. The repertoire has 250,000 to 300,000 clones, about 88% of them found once; the top ten carry roughly 4%. Enrollees, about 18 to 100 years old, lived in roughly 24 US areas. Participants reported their clinical history, and cohort assignment relied on those reports. The sample originates from a study of blood T cell repertoires in COVID-19. At the level of the study: Acute-phase and convalescent COVID-19 samples originated in the United States, Italy and Spain.

The source is a man aged 25-40 years with acute COVID-19. The sequenced sample was PBMCs or T cells enriched from blood (not recorded which). The gene calls are TRBV11-3 and TRBJ2-5, with 10 bases identical to TRBD2. The CDR3 DNA sequence: TGTGCCAGCAGCTTTACGCTAGCGGGGGCCCCGACGACCCAGTACTTC. Protein product: CASSFTLAGAPTTQYF.